Below, 16 T cell receptor beta chains from the same sample are listed, as sequenced in a study of T cells in localized non-small cell lung cancer. Assay used: immunoSEQ multiplex PCR; TCRdb lists only in-frame clones, some missing. The data hold 30,000 to 40,000 clones, with about 90% observed a single time. The sequencing used peripheral blood, collected before any cancer treatment. Receptors originate from a woman aged 40-70 years with stage I lung adenocarcinoma.

The rearrangement joins TRBV5-4 to TRBJ2-5; TRBD2 matches 11 bases. V dropped 3 bases and J dropped 1; count of bases not matched to a gene: 2. The CDR3 is 15 residues long. CDR1 and CDR2 (germline): SGHNT, YYREEE (reference sequence). CDR3 amino acids: CASSSGLAVQETQYF. The DNA of the CDR3 is TGTGCCAGCAGCTCGGGACTAGCGGTCCAAGAGACCCAGTACTTC.

This clone was detected only once. The V gene is TRBV6-5, the J gene TRBJ2-5; D is unclear. The germline CDR1 and CDR2 sequences are MNHEY and SVGAGI. CDR3 size: 13 residues. V shed 2 bases and J shed 14 bases, with 18 bases lying between them. CDR3 in amino acids: CASSYPESHLYYF. CDR3 DNA: TGTGCCAGCAGTTACCCCGAGTCGCATCTATATTACTTC.

The rearrangement joins TRBV4-2 to TRBJ1-5; unclear D gene. This CDR3 spans 14 amino acids. The germline gives CDR1 LGHNA, CDR2 YNFKEQ. The germline V and J ends were trimmed by 6 bases and 3 bases, with 12 bases remaining between them. For the CDR3, the DNA is TGTGCCAGCAGTGAGGACCGAAACAATCAGCCCCAGCATTTT. Encoded protein: CASSEDRNNQPQHF.

The gene calls are TRBV5-6 and TRBJ2-3; D gene ambiguous. The CDR3 sequence is 15 residues long. Trimming took off 0 bases at V and 7 bases at J, with 15 bases between the two ends. Looked up from germline, CDR1 is SGHDT and CDR2 is YYEEEE. The CDR3 loop reads CASSLAQKSRYTQYF. The CDR3 DNA reads as TGTGCCAGCAGCTTGGCCCAGAAGTCGAGATATACGCAGTATTTT.

The rearrangement joins TRBV9 to TRBJ2-1; a weak D match, TRBD2 (6 bases). CDR1 SGDLS and CDR2 YYNGEE come from the germline V gene. There are 15 residues in the CDR3. With 0 bases removed from V and 0 bases from J, the gap between germline ends came to 7 bases. CDR3 sequence (DNA): TGTGCCAGCAGCGTAGCTAGCGCCTCCTACAATGAGCAGTTCTTC. Translation: CASSVASASYNEQFF.

The V and J genes are TRBV28 and TRBJ1-1, with D unclear. This CDR3 comprises 13 residues. V lost 4 bases and J 1 base, leaving 7 bases between the germline ends. Germline V lookup: CDR1 MDHEN, CDR2 SYDVKM. CDR3 in DNA: TGTGCCAGCAGTTCGATCCAGAACACTGAAGCTTTCTTT. Its translation is CASSSIQNTEAFF. Combining the CDR3 with reference TRBV28 and TRBJ1-1 gives the whole variable domain DVKVTQSSRYLVKRTGEKVFLECVQDMDHENMFWYRQDPGLGLRLIYFSYDVKMKEKGDIPEGYSVSREKKERFSLILESASTNQTSMYLCASSSIQNTEAFFGQGTRLTVV.

The chain is built from TRBV2 and TRBJ2-2; TRBD1 matches 9 bases. J lost 6 bases, V lost 5 bases, and 4 bases had no gene match. This CDR3 has 14 amino acids. Germline V CDR1 and CDR2: SNHLY, FYNNEI. In DNA, the CDR3 is TGTGCCAGCAGTACAGGGGGCGCTTCCGGGGAGCTGTTTTTT. Protein: CASSTGGASGELFF.

The chain recombines TRBV9 with TRBJ2-7, with 7 bases identical to TRBD1. The CDR3 extends over 15 amino acids. Germline lookup yields CDR1 SGDLS and CDR2 YYNGEE. Unmatched junction bases numbered 4, after V lost 0 bases and J lost 1 base. The DNA for the CDR3 is TGTGCCAGCAGCGTAGGGGTGACAGGGTCCTACGAGCAGTACTTC. Protein sequence: CASSVGVTGSYEQYF.

V and J are TRBV2 and TRBJ2-5; D remains ambiguous. The V end lost 6 bases, the J end lost 11 bases, and 22 bases lay between the germline ends. CDR1 is SNHLY, CDR2 FYNNEI, per germline. The CDR3 consists of 14 residues. CDR3 DNA sequence: TGTGCCAGCAGATTGCCAGTCTTCCTTGCGGAGCAGTACTTC. Translated: CASRLPVFLAEQYF.

The gene calls are TRBV7-2 and TRBJ2-5; the match to TRBD2 covers 9 bases. CDR1 is SGHTA and CDR2 is FQGNSA in the germline V gene. The V gene end was trimmed by 3 bases and the J gene end by 7 bases; junction bases not matched to a gene: 6. The CDR3 is made up of 14 amino acids. CDR3 sequence (DNA): TGTGCCAGCAGCTTCGGCGGGGGGGAAGGGACCCAGTACTTC. Encoded protein: CASSFGGGEGTQYF.

The J gene is TRBJ1-2, the V gene TRBV11-2, with D perhaps matching TRBD1 (5 bases). Deletions cut 7 bases from V and 7 bases from J, with 16 bases between. The CDR3 has 13 amino acids. Germline V CDR1 and CDR2: SGHAT, FQNNGV. CDR3 region: CASNTLHRFGYTF. In DNA, the CDR3 is TGTGCCAGCAACACCCTTCACAGGTTTGGCTACACCTTC. The whole variable domain, filled in from reference TRBV11-2 and TRBJ1-2, reads EAGVAQSPRYKIIEKRQSVAFWCNPISGHATLYWYQQILGQGPKLLIQFQNNGVVDDSQLPKDRFSAERLKGVDSTLKIQPAKLEDSAVYLCASNTLHRFGYTFGSGTRLTVV.

The chain combines TRBV7-2 with TRBJ1-2; 8 nucleotides align to TRBD1. The J segment lost 7 bases and the V segment lost 1 base, leaving 14 bases of the junction unmatched. Germline V lookup: CDR1 SGHTA, CDR2 FQGNSA. The CDR3 is made up of 17 amino acids. The DNA for the CDR3 is TGTGCCAGCAGCTTAGGCGACAGGGGAGTCCCTAGAGGTGGCTACACCTTC. It yields the protein CASSLGDRGVPRGGYTF.

This chain links TRBV7-2 with TRBJ2-2; no clear D gene. The CDR3 is 15 residues long. The V gene's germline CDR1 is SGHTA and CDR2 FQGNSA. V was clipped by 0 bases and J by 6 bases, with 11 bases between them. The CDR3 spells CASSLARLGSGELFF. The DNA of the CDR3 is TGTGCCAGCAGCTTAGCGAGGCTAGGTTCCGGGGAGCTGTTTTTT.

The CDR3 DNA reads TGTGCCAGCAGTGAATGGGCAAAGGGGGAAGAGACCCAGTACTTC. Translating it yields CASSEWAKGEETQYF. The chain couples TRBV6-1 to TRBJ2-5, with a weak D call TRBD1 (6 bases). This CDR3 comprises 15 residues. Germline V lookup: CDR1 MNHNS, CDR2 SASEGT. Trimming removed 2 bases from V and 3 bases from J, with 13 bases in between.

This clone was detected once. This chain connects TRBV4-2 to TRBJ1-1, with TRBD1 matching over 7 bases. The CDR3 has 17 residues. V shed 0 bases, J shed 0 bases, and the junction held 7 bases outside the gene matches. Per germline, CDR1 LGHNA and CDR2 YNFKEQ. CDR3 DNA: TGTGCCAGCAGCCAAGAGGGGACAGTGATAATGAACACTGAAGCTTTCTTT. It specifies CASSQEGTVIMNTEAFF.

This sequence joins TRBV2 and TRBJ2-3; D possibly corresponds to TRBD2 (5 bases). The V gene lost 1 base and the J gene lost 1 base, with 12 bases spanning the gap. Germline CDR1 SNHLY, CDR2 FYNNEI. The CDR3 loop spans 16 amino acids. CDR3 in amino acids: CASSEVSRARTDTQYF. The CDR3 nucleotides are TGTGCCAGCAGTGAAGTGTCGCGGGCCCGCACAGATACGCAGTATTTT.